This T cell receptor (beta chain) stems from a study of blood T cell repertoires in COVID-19. The overall study: There were acute and convalescent COVID-19 samples, and they came from the United States, Italy and Spain. T cells, B-cell-depleted T cells, or PBMCs supplied cDNA or gDNA.

A few counts support this clone. Repertoires were generated with immunoSEQ multiplex PCR, while TCRdb's copy carries only in-frame clones and drops some. The data show 100,000 to 150,000 clones, with roughly 74% seen just once and approximately 5.9% held by the top ten. The CDR3 loop spans 13 amino acids. The junction had 1 base not matched to a gene; V was cut back by 11 bases and J by 3 bases. The germline CDR1 and CDR2 sequences are MNHEY and SVGAGI. Sequenced sample: peripheral blood. The chain joins TRBV6-5 to TRBJ1-6; 10 bases line up with TRBD1. The sequence was collected from an older man with COVID-19, enrolled during active disease. This CDR3 reads CAGDRGYNSPLHF. The CDR3 coding sequence is TGTGCCGGGGACAGGGGCTATAATTCACCCCTCCACTTT.